The clone carrying this T cell receptor beta chain came up once. The antigen remains undetermined. Germline is not matched at one junction end, which may reflect a read error. This entry is derived from a study of shared clonotypes between healthy human individuals. The CDR3 has 12 amino acids. Germline loops: CDR1 SGHTA, CDR2 FQGNSA. Study findings and constraints: Some naive CD4 clonotypes, 5% to 5.5%, turned up in common across a few donors.

TCRdb keeps only in-frame clones here, not all; method: immunoSEQ multiplex PCR. The table has 2 million to 2.5 million clones, approximately 94% seen once; the top ten hold approximately 0.13%. The chain joins TRBV7-2 to TRBJ2-7, with D unresolved. This receptor was obtained from a man aged 18 to 29 in good health. Sequencing was performed on naive CD4+ T cells sorted from blood. Subset denoted: CD45RA+ positively selected. The CDR3 reads CASSLGLTITHF. For the CDR3, the DNA is TGTGCCAGCAGCTTAGGACTCACGATAACCCACTTC.